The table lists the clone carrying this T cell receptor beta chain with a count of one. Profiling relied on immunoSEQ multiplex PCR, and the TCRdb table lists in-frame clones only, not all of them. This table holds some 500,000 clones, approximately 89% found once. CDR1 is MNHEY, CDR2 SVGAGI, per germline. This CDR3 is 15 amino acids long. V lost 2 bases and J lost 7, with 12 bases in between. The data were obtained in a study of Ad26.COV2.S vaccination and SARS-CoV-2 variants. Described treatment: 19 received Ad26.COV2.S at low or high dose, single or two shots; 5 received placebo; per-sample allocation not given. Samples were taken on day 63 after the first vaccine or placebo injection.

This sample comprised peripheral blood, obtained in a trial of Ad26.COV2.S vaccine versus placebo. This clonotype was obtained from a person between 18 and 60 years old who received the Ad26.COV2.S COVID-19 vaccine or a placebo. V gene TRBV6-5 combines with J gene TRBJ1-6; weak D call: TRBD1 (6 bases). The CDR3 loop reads CASSYRAGVNSPLHF. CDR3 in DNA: TGTGCCAGCAGTTACCGAGCAGGGGTAAATTCACCCCTCCACTTT.